A single sample is the source of the 32 T cell receptor beta chains below, sequenced in a study of beta chain features in type 1 diabetes. All of the isolated RNA was reverse transcribed, so expressed TCRB transcripts were sequenced. Profiled with immunoSEQ multiplex PCR; TCRdb holds only in-frame clones, not every one. Of 300,000 or so clones in the sample, 7.5% to 9% are singletons; the top ten hold under 0.5%. The sequenced sample was central memory CD4+ T cells from blood. These receptor sequences come from a woman younger than 35 in good health.

A few counts support this clone. Here the CDR3 reads CASGRGSDTQYF. The CDR3 region has the DNA TGTGCCAGCGGCCGGGGATCTGATACGCAGTATTTT. The chain carries TRBV6-6 and TRBJ2-3; D is perhaps TRBD2 (5 bases). The CDR3 sequence is 12 residues long. The germline CDR1 and CDR2 sequences are MNHNY and SVGAGI (reference sequence). Trimming removed 8 bases at V and 6 bases at J, with 12 bases between.

The CDR3 here is CAISDHKERGEQFF. For the CDR3, the DNA is TGTGCCATCAGTGATCATAAAGAACGCGGTGAGCAGTTCTTC. This sequence joins TRBV10-3 and TRBJ2-1; no clear D gene. Trimming shortened V by 3 bases and J by 9 bases, and 15 bases separated the two germline ends. The germline V gene encodes CDR1 ENHRY and CDR2 SYGVKD. The CDR3 has 14 amino acids.

This clone was counted a few times. A much larger clonotype is one base distant, so this may be a read error. Other nucleotide sequences from this sample produce the same CDR3. The rearrangement joins TRBV5-6 to TRBJ2-5, with D possibly TRBD1 on 5 matching bases. The CDR3 consists of 14 residues. V was pared by 0 bases and J by 2 bases, with 8 bases between. Germline CDR1 and CDR2: SGHDT and YYEEEE. The CDR3 region has the DNA TGTGCCAGCAGCTTGGGACAGTTTCAAGAGACCCAGTACTTC. Translated: CASSLGQFQETQYF.

This clone was seen a handful of times. The chain carries TRBV5-1 and TRBJ2-2; D not resolved. The CDR3 is 15 amino acids. V was cut by 2 bases and J by 1 base, with 9 bases left in between. Germline V gives CDR1 SGHRS, CDR2 YFSETQ. The CDR3 DNA reads TGCGCCAGCAGCTTCGGACGGCTGAACACCGGGGAGCTGTTTTTT. It encodes CASSFGRLNTGELFF.

The genes are TRBV7-8 and TRBJ1-2, with TRBD1 identical over 8 bases. Germline CDR1 SGHVS, CDR2 FQNEAQ. This CDR3 has 16 residues. The ends lost 5 bases at V and 4 bases at J; junction bases unmatched: 12. This CDR3 is CASSTMGTGSFYGYTF. The CDR3 nucleotides are TGTGCCAGCAGCACTATGGGGACAGGATCTTTCTATGGCTACACCTTC.

This clone has just a few counts. The J gene is TRBJ2-7, the V gene TRBV4-3; D possibly matches TRBD1 or TRBD2 (5 bases each). Germline V gene sequence: CDR1 LGHNA, CDR2 YSLEER. The CDR3 has 14 residues. Trimming took off 4 bases at V and 2 bases at J, with 12 bases between the two ends. Here the CDR3 reads CASSRLTGPYEQYF. Here the CDR3 DNA reads TGCGCCAGCAGCCGTCTTACGGGGCCCTACGAGCAGTACTTC.

This clone was seen a handful of times. Within the sample, other DNA sequences also encode this same CDR3. The rearrangement joins TRBV7-2 to TRBJ2-3; D is uncertain. V was clipped by 5 bases and J by 0 bases, with 3 bases between them. This CDR3 has 12 residues. The V gene's germline CDR1 is SGHTA and CDR2 FQGNSA. The CDR3 protein is CASSRSTDTQYF. CDR3 DNA: TGTGCCAGCAGCAGAAGCACAGATACGCAGTATTTT.

The chain has TRBV29-1 and TRBJ1-2; possible D gene TRBD1, 5 bases. The CDR3 totals 13 residues. From germline, CDR1 is SQVTM and CDR2 ANQGSEA. Trimming shortened V by 7 bases and J by 5 bases, and 17 bases separated the two germline ends. This chain's CDR3 is CSAGPRQSYGYTF. CDR3 sequence (DNA): TGCAGCGCCGGGCCCAGACAGTCGTATGGCTACACCTTC.

This clone was seen many times. This rearrangement joins TRBV7-2 to TRBJ2-4, with unresolved D. Trimming pared 5 bases from V and 8 bases from J, leaving 7 bases between. The germline V gene encodes CDR1 SGHTA and CDR2 FQGNSA. The CDR3 has 11 amino acids. CDR3 sequence: CASSARDIQYF. The CDR3 DNA follows: TGTGCCAGCAGCGCCCGGGACATTCAGTACTTC.

This clone showed up just a few times. The rearrangement links TRBV14 to TRBJ2-3, with 12 bases that match TRBD2. This CDR3 is 17 amino acids long. V shed 3 bases and J 3 bases; nucleotides not matched to a gene: 7. Germline CDR1 reads SGHDN; CDR2 reads FVKESK. CDR3 DNA sequence: TGTGCCAGCAGCCAGGTCCTAGCGGGAGGGCCAACAGATACGCAGTATTTT. It specifies CASSQVLAGGPTDTQYF.

This clone was counted at least ten times. Given the absence of the conserved phenylalanine or tryptophan at the CDR3 end, a read error is likely. The DNA is left out, because the CDR3 cannot be placed on it with certainty; the CDR3 is given as TCRdb lists it. V usage is TRBV6-1 and J usage is TRBJ1-1; the D segment call TRBD1 is taken from the table without a DNA check. The CDR3 numbers 12 amino acids, ends counted. In germline, CDR1 is MNHNS, CDR2 SASEGT. The CDR3 spells CASSEAQRDRDL.

This clone has just a few counts. V usage is TRBV7-2 and J usage is TRBJ2-3, with D uncertain. Germline V gene lookup returns CDR1 SGHTA and CDR2 FQGNSA. The CDR3 is 14 amino acids. The V gene lost 4 bases and the J gene lost 4 bases, with 12 bases spanning the gap. As DNA, the CDR3 is TGTGCCAGCAGCTACAACAACCGGGCAGATACGCAGTATTTT. Amino acid sequence: CASSYNNRADTQYF.

This clone has at least ten counts. The same CDR3 arises from other DNA sequences in this sample as well. This chain joins TRBV9 and TRBJ1-5; D remains ambiguous. The CDR3 loop spans 14 amino acids. Deletions cut 0 bases from V and 4 bases from J, with 8 bases between. Germline CDR1 and CDR2: SGDLS and YYNGEE. CDR3 sequence (DNA): TGTGCCAGCAGCGTAGGCGTCAGTAATCAGCCCCAGCATTTT. Amino acids: CASSVGVSNQPQHF.

This clone has just a few counts. Because it lacks the conserved phenylalanine or tryptophan at the end, this CDR3 is likely a read error. Because the CDR3's place on the DNA is in doubt, the DNA is left out and the CDR3 is given as listed by TCRdb. The rearrangement uses TRBV28 and TRBJ2-7; the table's TRBD2 call for D was not verified on the DNA. Germline values: CDR1 MDHEN, CDR2 SYDVKM. The CDR3 spans 11 residues, counting both ends. CDR3 residues: CASGTSGRVTI.

In its sample, this clone was seen a few times. The chain uses TRBV7-2 and TRBJ1-2, with 9 bases that match TRBD1. The CDR3 has 15 residues. Germline V gives CDR1 SGHTA, CDR2 FQGNSA. J gave up 3 bases and V 2 bases, and 4 bases lay outside the gene matches. CDR3 sequence: CASSLRTGVDYGYTF. The CDR3 nucleotides are TGTGCCAGCAGCTTAAGGACAGGGGTAGACTATGGCTACACCTTC.

At least ten counts were recorded for this clone. The V and J genes are TRBV7-2 and TRBJ2-1; perhaps TRBD2 as D (5 bases). The CDR3 is 15 residues long. Trimming took off 0 bases at V and 8 bases at J, with 14 bases between the two ends. The germline gives CDR1 SGHTA, CDR2 FQGNSA. CDR3: CASSLASFREDEQFF. The CDR3 DNA reads TGTGCCAGCAGCTTAGCAAGTTTTCGGGAAGATGAGCAGTTCTTC.

This rearrangement joins TRBV5-4 to TRBJ2-5; D unclear. Germline values: CDR1 SGHNT, CDR2 YYREEE (reference sequence). The CDR3 is made up of 16 amino acids. V lost 0 bases, J lost 0 bases, and 12 bases lay in between. The DNA for the CDR3 is TGTGCCAGCAGCTTGGCACCTGGATCGTACCAAGAGACCCAGTACTTC. It codes for CASSLAPGSYQETQYF.

The chain is built from TRBV11-2 and TRBJ2-3; D is unresolved. Germline CDR1 SGHAT, CDR2 FQNNGV. The CDR3 is made up of 15 amino acids. The ends were cut back, 5 bases at V and 0 bases at J, with 12 bases in the middle. CDR3 coding DNA: TGTGCCAGCAGCCCCCGGGTTTTGAGCACAGATACGCAGTATTTT. Protein sequence: CASSPRVLSTDTQYF.

The chain recombines TRBV7-2 with TRBJ2-5; 8 nucleotides align to TRBD1. There are 15 residues in the CDR3. Trimming cost V 7 bases and J 3 bases; bases outside gene matches: 10. Germline loops: CDR1 SGHTA, CDR2 FQGNSA. DNA for the CDR3: TGTGCCAGCAAGCCTACCCCAGGGGGCGAAGAGACCCAGTACTTC. This encodes CASKPTPGGEETQYF.

This rearrangement joins TRBV5-4 to TRBJ2-6, with D perhaps matching TRBD1 or TRBD2 (5 bases each). Germline V lookup: CDR1 SGHNT, CDR2 YYREEE (reference sequence). The CDR3 contains 17 residues. The V end lost 0 bases, the J end lost 0 bases, and 10 bases lay between the germline ends. This CDR3 is CASSLAGASSGANVLTF. Here the CDR3 DNA reads TGTGCCAGCAGCTTGGCCGGGGCTAGCTCTGGGGCCAACGTCCTGACTTTC. The variable domain in full, with the rest retrieved from reference TRBV5-4 and TRBJ2-6, is ETGVTQSPTHLIKTRGQQVTLRCSSQSGHNTVSWYQQALGQGPQFIFQYYREEENGRGNFPPRFSGLQFPNYSSELNVNALELDDSALYLCASSLAGASSGANVLTFGAGSRLTVL.

The chain combines TRBV7-9 with TRBJ2-2, with D perhaps matching TRBD1 or TRBD2 (5 bases each). Germline CDR1 SEHNR, CDR2 FQNEAQ (reference sequence). The CDR3 spans 17 residues. V lost 3 bases to trimming and J lost 0 bases, with 14 bases between them. CDR3 nucleotides: TGTGCCAGCAGCTTGTATAGAGGGGCCGCGAACACCGGGGAGCTGTTTTTT. Residues: CASSLYRGAANTGELFF.

This clone appeared a few times. The chain has TRBV11-2 and TRBJ2-3; no definite D call. The length of the CDR3 is 15 residues. Deletions cut 5 bases from V and 0 bases from J, with 12 bases between. CDR1 is SGHAT and CDR2 is FQNNGV in the germline V gene. DNA of the CDR3: TGTGCCAGCAGCCATGACATTACTAGCACAGATACGCAGTATTTT. This sequence encodes CASSHDITSTDTQYF.

This clone was recorded at least ten times. This sequence joins TRBV11-3 and TRBJ2-1, with D perhaps matching TRBD2 (6 bases). V lost 2 bases and J lost 7, with 15 bases in between. The CDR3 covers 15 residues. Germline V CDR1 and CDR2: SGHNT, YENEEA. CDR3 DNA sequence: TGTGCCAGCAGCTTAAATCTCGGAGGGGAGAATGAGCAGTTCTTC. Its translation is CASSLNLGGENEQFF.

In this sample, this clone turned up a few times. The chain links TRBV10-3 to TRBJ2-5; no definite D call. V was trimmed by 3 bases and J by 2 bases, leaving 16 bases between them. The CDR3 has 16 amino acids. Per germline, CDR1 ENHRY and CDR2 SYGVKD. CDR3 sequence reads: CAISDTSQGAQETQYF. DNA for the CDR3: TGTGCCATCAGTGATACGAGTCAAGGCGCACAAGAGACCCAGTACTTC.

The chain employs TRBV6-5 and TRBJ2-1; 9 positions match TRBD2. Trimming removed 5 bases from V and 5 bases from J; junction bases left unmatched: 7. The CDR3 sequence is 15 residues long. Germline V gene sequence: CDR1 MNHEY, CDR2 SVGAGI. The CDR3 DNA is TGTGCCAGCAGTCCCTTAGCGGGAGACCACAATGAGCAGTTCTTC. Translating gives CASSPLAGDHNEQFF.

The chain links TRBV6-1 to TRBJ2-5; D remains ambiguous. V was pared by 3 bases and J by 1 base, with 9 bases between. CDR1 is MNHNS and CDR2 is SASEGT in the germline V gene. The CDR3 has 14 amino acids. CDR3 nucleotide sequence: TGTGCCAGCAGTGACCCGCCGGGCCAAGAGACCCAGTACTTC. It is translated as CASSDPPGQETQYF.

This chain uses TRBV28 with TRBJ2-7; D remains unclear. CDR3 length: 15 residues. Between the trimmed V and J ends, which lost 4 bases and 0 bases, there was a span of 13 bases. The germline gives CDR1 MDHEN, CDR2 SYDVKM. CDR3 DNA: TGTGCCAGCAGTTCCTCCGGGCCGAGCTCCTACGAGCAGTACTTC. Protein sequence: CASSSSGPSSYEQYF.

The genes are TRBV15 and TRBJ2-3, with TRBD1 identical over 10 bases. Trimming removed 0 bases from V and 4 bases from J; junction bases left unmatched: 4. The CDR3 extends over 16 amino acids. Looked up from germline, CDR1 is LNHNV and CDR2 is YYDKDF (reference sequence). In nucleotides, the CDR3 is TGTGCCACCAGCAGAGATAAGGGACAGGGGTCAGATACGCAGTATTTT. Translation: CATSRDKGQGSDTQYF. Full variable domain (remainder filled in from reference TRBV15 and TRBJ2-3): DAMVIQNPRYQVTQFGKPVTLSCSQTLNHNVMYWYQQKSSQAPKLLFHYYDKDFNNEADTPDNFQSRRPNTSFCFLDIRSPGLGDTAMYLCATSRDKGQGSDTQYFGPGTRLTVL.

At least ten counts were recorded for this clone. The V and J genes are TRBV7-2 and TRBJ2-7; 9 bases agree with TRBD1. The V gene end was trimmed by 6 bases and the J gene end by 4 bases; junction bases not matched to a gene: 10. From germline, CDR1 is SGHTA and CDR2 FQGNSA. The CDR3 extends over 15 amino acids. This chain's CDR3 is CASSDGTGKVYEQYF. The CDR3 DNA sequence: TGTGCCAGCAGTGATGGGACAGGGAAAGTTTACGAGCAGTACTTC.

In its sample, this clone was seen a few times. This chain connects TRBV10-3 to TRBJ2-5, with 9 bases aligning to TRBD2. V lost 3 bases to trimming and J lost 1 base; unmatched junction nucleotides: 6. CDR3 length equals 16 residues. From germline, CDR1 is ENHRY and CDR2 SYGVKD. This CDR3 reads CAISDGAGGTQETQYF. The DNA for the CDR3 is TGTGCCATCAGTGACGGTGCGGGGGGGACCCAAGAGACCCAGTACTTC.

At least ten counts were recorded for this clone. Other DNA variants within this sample encode the same CDR3. This chain connects TRBV4-3 to TRBJ1-4; TRBD1 might be the D (6 bases). Germline V gene lookup returns CDR1 LGHNA and CDR2 YSLEER. The V end lost 0 bases, the J end lost 4 bases, and 9 bases lay between the germline ends. The CDR3 is 15 amino acids. The CDR3 reads CASSQDQGINEKLFF. The CDR3 DNA reads TGCGCCAGCAGCCAAGATCAGGGGATTAATGAAAAACTGTTTTTT.

In this sample, this clone turned up a few times. This chain uses TRBV7-9 with TRBJ2-7, with D possibly matching TRBD2 (6 bases). The CDR3 is 14 residues long. CDR1 and CDR2 from the germline V gene are SEHNR and FQNEAQ (reference sequence). Trimming cost V 4 bases and J 3 bases, with 13 bases left between them. CDR3 DNA: TGTGCCAGCAGCTCTCCCGGGACTCACTACGAGCAGTACTTC. The encoded protein is CASSSPGTHYEQYF.